The text below deals with one T cell receptor (beta chain). This CDR3 spans 15 amino acids. The germline V gene encodes CDR1 MNHEY and CDR2 SVGEGT. Trimming took off 0 bases at V and 0 bases at J, with 6 bases between the two ends. This sample was included in a study of blood T cell repertoires in COVID-19. Recruits, aged roughly 18 to 89 years, lived in 24 US areas. Sequencing was performed with immunoSEQ multiplex PCR; in TCRdb, only in-frame clones are kept and a portion is missing. The repertoire consists of roughly 150,000 clones, with 80% to 90% occurring once and the leading ten covering around 4.2%.

Material for sequencing was PBMCs or T cells enriched from blood (not recorded which). This TCR came from a man aged 45 to 65 who had recovered from COVID-19. The rearrangement uses TRBV6-2 or TRBV6-3 and TRBJ2-4, with D unresolved. CDR3 region: CASSYSSLAKNIQYF. The DNA of the CDR3 is TGTGCCAGCAGTTACTCTTCTCTAGCCAAAAACATTCAGTACTTC.